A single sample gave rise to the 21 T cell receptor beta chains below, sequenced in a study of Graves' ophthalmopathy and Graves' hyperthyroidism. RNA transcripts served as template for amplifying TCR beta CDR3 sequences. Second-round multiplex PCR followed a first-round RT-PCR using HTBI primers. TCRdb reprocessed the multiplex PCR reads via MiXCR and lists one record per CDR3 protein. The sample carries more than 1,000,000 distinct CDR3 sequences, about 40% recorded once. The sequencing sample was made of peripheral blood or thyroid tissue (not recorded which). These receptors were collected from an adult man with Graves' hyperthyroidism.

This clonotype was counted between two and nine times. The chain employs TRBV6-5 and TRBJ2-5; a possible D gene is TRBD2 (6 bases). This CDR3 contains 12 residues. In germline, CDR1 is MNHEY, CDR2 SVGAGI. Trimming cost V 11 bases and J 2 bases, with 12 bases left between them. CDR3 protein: CASGEAQETQYF. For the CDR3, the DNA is TGTGCCTCCGGGGAGGCACAAGAGACCCAGTACTTC.

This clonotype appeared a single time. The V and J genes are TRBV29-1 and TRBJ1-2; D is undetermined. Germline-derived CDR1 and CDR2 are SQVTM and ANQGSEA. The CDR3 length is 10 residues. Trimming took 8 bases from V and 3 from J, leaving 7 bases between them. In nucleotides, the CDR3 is TGCAGCTTGACCTACTATGGCTACACCTTC. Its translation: CSLTYYGYTF.

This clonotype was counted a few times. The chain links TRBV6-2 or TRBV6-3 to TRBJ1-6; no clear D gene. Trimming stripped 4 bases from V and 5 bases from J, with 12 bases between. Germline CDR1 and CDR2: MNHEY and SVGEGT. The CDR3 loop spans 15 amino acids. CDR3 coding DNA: TGTGCCAGCAGTTCTGGACGGCAGGATAATTCACCCCTCCACTTT. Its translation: CASSSGRQDNSPLHF.

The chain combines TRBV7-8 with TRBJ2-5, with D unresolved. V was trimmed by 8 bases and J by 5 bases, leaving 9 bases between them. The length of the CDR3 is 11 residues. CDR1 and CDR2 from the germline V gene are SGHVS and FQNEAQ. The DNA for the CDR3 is TGTGCCAGCGAGGTTCGGGAGACCCAGTACTTC. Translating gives CASEVRETQYF.

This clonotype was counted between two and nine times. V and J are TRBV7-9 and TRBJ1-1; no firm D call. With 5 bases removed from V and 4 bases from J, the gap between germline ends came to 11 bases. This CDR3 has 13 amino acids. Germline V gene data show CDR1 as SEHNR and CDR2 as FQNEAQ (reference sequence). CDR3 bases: TGTGCCAGCAGCCGTAACCGGGCCACTGAAGCTTTCTTT. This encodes CASSRNRATEAFF.

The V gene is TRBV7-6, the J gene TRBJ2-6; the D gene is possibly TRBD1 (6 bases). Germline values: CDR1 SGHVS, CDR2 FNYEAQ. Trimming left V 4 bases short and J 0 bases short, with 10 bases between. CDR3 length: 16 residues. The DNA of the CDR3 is TGTGCCAGCAGCTCCGGGACAACCTCTGGGGCCAACGTCCTGACTTTC. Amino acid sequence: CASSSGTTSGANVLTF.

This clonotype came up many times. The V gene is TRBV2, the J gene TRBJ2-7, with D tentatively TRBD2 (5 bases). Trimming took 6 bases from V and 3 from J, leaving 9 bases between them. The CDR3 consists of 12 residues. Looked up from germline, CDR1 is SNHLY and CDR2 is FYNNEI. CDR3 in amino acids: CASSEGSYEQYF. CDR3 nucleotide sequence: TGTGCCAGCAGCGAGGGCAGCTACGAGCAGTACTTC.

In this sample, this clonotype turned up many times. CDR3 region: CSARDPYDQPQHF. As DNA, the CDR3 is TGCAGTGCTAGAGATCCATACGATCAGCCCCAGCATTTT. The rearrangement joins TRBV20-1 to TRBJ1-5; D is unclear. CDR1 and CDR2 (germline): DFQATT, SNEGSKA (reference sequence). The CDR3 is made up of 13 amino acids. Trimming took 0 bases from V and 5 from J, leaving 8 bases between them.

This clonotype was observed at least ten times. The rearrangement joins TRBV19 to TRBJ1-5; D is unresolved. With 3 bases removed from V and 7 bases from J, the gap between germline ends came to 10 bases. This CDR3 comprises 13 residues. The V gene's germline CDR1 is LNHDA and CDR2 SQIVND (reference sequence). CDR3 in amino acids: CASSIAGMQPQHF. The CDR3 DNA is TGTGCCAGTAGTATTGCTGGGATGCAGCCCCAGCATTTT.

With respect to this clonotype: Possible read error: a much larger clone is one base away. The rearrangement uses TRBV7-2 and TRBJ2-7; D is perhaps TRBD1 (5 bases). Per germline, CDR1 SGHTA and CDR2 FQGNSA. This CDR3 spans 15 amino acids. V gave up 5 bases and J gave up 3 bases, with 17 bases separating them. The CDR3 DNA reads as TGTGCCAGCAGCCCAGACAGAATTCCGAACTACGAGCAGTACTTC. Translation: CASSPDRIPNYEQYF.

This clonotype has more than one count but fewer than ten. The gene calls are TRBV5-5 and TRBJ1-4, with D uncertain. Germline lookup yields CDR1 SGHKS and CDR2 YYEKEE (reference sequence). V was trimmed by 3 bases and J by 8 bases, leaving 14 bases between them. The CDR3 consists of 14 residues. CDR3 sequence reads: CASSSIGPPEKLFF. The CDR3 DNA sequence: TGTGCCAGCAGCTCGATCGGTCCCCCAGAAAAACTGTTTTTT. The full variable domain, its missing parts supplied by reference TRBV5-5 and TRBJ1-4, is DAGVTQSPTHLIKTRGQQVTLRCSPISGHKSVSWYQQVLGQGPQFIFQYYEKEERGRGNFPDRFSARQFPNYSSELNVNALLLGDSALYLCASSSIGPPEKLFFGSGTQLSVL.

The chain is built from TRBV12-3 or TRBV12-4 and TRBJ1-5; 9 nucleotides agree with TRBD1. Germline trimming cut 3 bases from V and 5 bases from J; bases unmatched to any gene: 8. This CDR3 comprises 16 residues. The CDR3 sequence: CASSFEGGQGHQPQHF. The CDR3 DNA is TGTGCCAGCAGTTTCGAGGGGGGACAGGGTCATCAGCCCCAGCATTTT.

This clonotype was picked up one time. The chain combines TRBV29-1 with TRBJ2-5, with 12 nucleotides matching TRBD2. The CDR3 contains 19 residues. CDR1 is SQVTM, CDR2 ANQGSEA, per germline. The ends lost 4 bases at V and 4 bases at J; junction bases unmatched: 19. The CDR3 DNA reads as TGCAGCGTTGCACAGGGGGCCCCAGCTAGCGGGAGGGGATTAGAGACCCAGTACTTC. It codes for CSVAQGAPASGRGLETQYF.

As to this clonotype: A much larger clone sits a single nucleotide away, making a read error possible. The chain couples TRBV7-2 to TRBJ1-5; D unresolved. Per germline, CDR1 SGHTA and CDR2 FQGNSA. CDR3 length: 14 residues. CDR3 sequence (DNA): TGTGCCATCAGCCCCTGGGCAGGCAATCAGCCCCAGCATTTT. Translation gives CAISPWAGNQPQHF.

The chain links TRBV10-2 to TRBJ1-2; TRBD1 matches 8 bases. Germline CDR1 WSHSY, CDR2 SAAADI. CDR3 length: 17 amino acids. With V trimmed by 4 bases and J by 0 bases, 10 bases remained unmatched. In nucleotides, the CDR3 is TGCGCCAGCAGTGTACAGGGGGAGGGAATCACTAACTATGGCTACACCTTC. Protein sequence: CASSVQGEGITNYGYTF.

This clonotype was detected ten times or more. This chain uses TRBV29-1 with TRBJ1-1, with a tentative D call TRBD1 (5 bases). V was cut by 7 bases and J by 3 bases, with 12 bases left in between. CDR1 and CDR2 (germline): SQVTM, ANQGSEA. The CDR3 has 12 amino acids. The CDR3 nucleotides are TGCAGCGCCCGGTCGGGGGACACTGAAGCTTTCTTT. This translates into CSARSGDTEAFF.

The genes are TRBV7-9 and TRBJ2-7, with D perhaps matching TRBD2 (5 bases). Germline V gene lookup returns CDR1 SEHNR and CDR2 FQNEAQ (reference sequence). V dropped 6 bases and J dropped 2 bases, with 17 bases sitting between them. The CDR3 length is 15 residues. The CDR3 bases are TGTGCCAGCAGTGTTAGAGGGATAGCAGCCTACGAGCAGTACTTC. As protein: CASSVRGIAAYEQYF.

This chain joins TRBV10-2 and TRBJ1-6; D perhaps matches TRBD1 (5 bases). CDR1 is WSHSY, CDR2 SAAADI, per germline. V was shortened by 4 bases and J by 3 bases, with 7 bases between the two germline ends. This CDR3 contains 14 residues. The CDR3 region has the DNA TGCGCCAGCAGTGGGGACGGCTATAATTCACCCCTCCACTTT. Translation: CASSGDGYNSPLHF.

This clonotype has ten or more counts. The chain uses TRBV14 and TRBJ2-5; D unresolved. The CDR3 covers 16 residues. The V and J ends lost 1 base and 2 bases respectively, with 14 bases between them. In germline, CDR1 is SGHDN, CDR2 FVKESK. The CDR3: CASSQAGSRRQETQYF. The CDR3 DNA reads TGTGCCAGCAGCCAAGCCGGTTCCAGGCGGCAAGAGACCCAGTACTTC.

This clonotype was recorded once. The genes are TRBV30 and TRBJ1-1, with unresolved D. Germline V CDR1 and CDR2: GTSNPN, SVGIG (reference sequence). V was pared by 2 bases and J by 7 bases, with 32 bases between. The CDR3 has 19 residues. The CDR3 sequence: CAWSLPPSRAFYISGEAFF. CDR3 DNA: TGTGCCTGGAGTCTACCCCCATCCCGGGCCTTCTATATTTCGGGTGAAGCTTTCTTT. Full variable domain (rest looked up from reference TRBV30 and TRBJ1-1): SQTIHQWPATLVQPVGSPLSLECTVEGTSNPNLYWYRQAAGRGLQLLFYSVGIGQISSEVPQNLSASRPQDRQFILSSKKLLLSDSGFYLCAWSLPPSRAFYISGEAFFGQGTRLTVV.

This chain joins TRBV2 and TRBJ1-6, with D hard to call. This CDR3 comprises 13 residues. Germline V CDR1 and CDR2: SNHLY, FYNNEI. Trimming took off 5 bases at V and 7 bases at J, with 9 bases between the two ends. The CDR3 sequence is CASSPGWNSPLHF. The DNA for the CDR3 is TGTGCCAGCAGTCCGGGGTGGAATTCACCCCTCCACTTT.